The 14 T cell receptor beta chains reported below all come from one sample, sequenced in a study of T cell responses to AZD1222 COVID-19 vaccine. Assay: immunoSEQ multiplex PCR; the TCRdb copy retains only in-frame clones and omits some. The sample lists approximately 82,000 clones; roughly nine tenths were seen once. The sample here was peripheral blood, taken on day 0 of AZD1222 vaccination. All receptors come from an adult in good health.

This sequence joins TRBV3-1 (or the pseudogene TRBV3-2) and TRBJ1-3; tentatively, D is TRBD1 (6 bases). Trimming took 4 bases from V and 4 from J, leaving 14 bases between them. CDR3 length: 15 amino acids. Per the germline V gene, CDR1 is LGHDT and CDR2 is YNNKEL (reference sequence). Here the CDR3 reads CASSPAPGAGNTIYF. For the CDR3, the DNA is TGTGCCAGCAGCCCAGCCCCAGGGGCCGGAAACACCATATATTTT.

This chain links TRBV3-1 (or the pseudogene TRBV3-2) with TRBJ2-2, with a weak D call TRBD1 (6 bases). V was clipped by 4 bases and J by 2 bases, with 14 bases between them. This CDR3 comprises 16 residues. CDR1 and CDR2 (germline): LGHDT, YNNKEL (reference sequence). The CDR3 region is CASSLHGTQNTGELFF. Written as DNA, the CDR3 is TGTGCCAGCAGCCTCCACGGGACACAAAACACCGGGGAGCTGTTTTTT.

The rearrangement links TRBV6-2 or TRBV6-3 to TRBJ2-2, with D tentatively TRBD1 (5 bases). Germline lookup yields CDR1 MNHEY and CDR2 SVGEGT. V was clipped by 2 bases and J by 1 base, with 14 bases between them. CDR3 size: 17 residues. In DNA, the CDR3 is TGTGCCAGCAGTTACCCAAGGCCAGGGATGAACACCGGGGAGCTGTTTTTT. Its protein is CASSYPRPGMNTGELFF.

This clone is a singleton in its sample. The chain couples TRBV5-1 to TRBJ2-7, with D unresolved. The germline gives CDR1 SGHRS, CDR2 YFSETQ. Between the trimmed V and J ends, which lost 1 base and 1 base, there was a span of 6 bases. The CDR3 contains 13 residues. CDR3 in amino acids: CASSLFTSYEQYF. CDR3 DNA sequence: TGCGCCAGCAGCTTGTTTACTTCCTACGAGCAGTACTTC.

The chain recombines TRBV6-5 with TRBJ1-6, with 8 bases fitting TRBD1. V trimming: 2 bases; J trimming: 7 bases; junction bases outside the gene matches: 4. This CDR3 has 15 residues. Germline V lookup: CDR1 MNHEY, CDR2 SVGAGI. The CDR3 region has the DNA TGTGCCAGCAGTTACACACAGGGGGAAAATTCACCCCTCCACTTT. It encodes CASSYTQGENSPLHF.

The chain has TRBV2 and TRBJ1-5; tentatively, D is TRBD1 (6 bases). Germline loops: CDR1 SNHLY, CDR2 FYNNEI. The V end lost 5 bases, the J end lost 6 bases, and 11 bases lay between the germline ends. The CDR3 loop spans 13 amino acids. CDR3 sequence (DNA): TGTGCCAGCAGTAACGAGGGGGTTCAGCCCCAGCATTTT. Its translation: CASSNEGVQPQHF.

The chain has TRBV19 and TRBJ2-7; the D gene is possibly TRBD2 (5 bases). CDR1 is LNHDA and CDR2 is SQIVND in the germline V gene (reference sequence). This CDR3 contains 15 residues. V gave up 3 bases and J gave up 0 bases, with 12 bases separating them. The CDR3 nucleotides read TGTGCCAGTAGTATCATTGTCGGGGACTCCTACGAGCAGTACTTC. This translates into CASSIIVGDSYEQYF. The full variable domain, its missing parts supplied by reference TRBV19 and TRBJ2-7, is DGGITQSPKYLFRKEGQNVTLSCEQNLNHDAMYWYRQDPGQGLRLIYYSQIVNDFQKGDIAEGYSVSREKKESFPLTVTSAQKNPTAFYLCASSIIVGDSYEQYFGPGTRLTVT.

V and J are TRBV11-2 and TRBJ2-3; TRBD1 agrees at 9 bases. The CDR3 totals 17 residues. Germline lookup yields CDR1 SGHAT and CDR2 FQNNGV. Trimming cost V 3 bases and J 6 bases; bases outside gene matches: 13. The CDR3 reads CASSFEGWDREGDTQYF. CDR3 in DNA: TGTGCCAGCAGCTTCGAGGGCTGGGACAGGGAAGGGGATACGCAGTATTTT.

The chain recombines TRBV6-5 with TRBJ1-5; D is perhaps TRBD1 (6 bases). The CDR3 totals 16 residues. Germline values: CDR1 MNHEY, CDR2 SVGAGI. Trimming took 0 bases from V and 4 from J, leaving 13 bases between them. The CDR3 nucleotides are TGTGCCAGCAGTTACTCGGGGCAGGGGAGGAATCAGCCCCAGCATTTT. Its protein product is CASSYSGQGRNQPQHF.

V and J are TRBV5-4 and TRBJ2-2; D is ambiguous. V was clipped by 2 bases and J by 3 bases, with 11 bases between them. The CDR3 spans 15 residues. Germline V CDR1 and CDR2: SGHNT, YYREEE (reference sequence). In nucleotides, the CDR3 is TGTGCCAGCAGCTTATATTCTACGGACACCGGGGAGCTGTTTTTT. It encodes CASSLYSTDTGELFF. The full variable domain, completed using reference TRBV5-4 and TRBJ2-2, is ETGVTQSPTHLIKTRGQQVTLRCSSQSGHNTVSWYQQALGQGPQFIFQYYREEENGRGNFPPRFSGLQFPNYSSELNVNALELDDSALYLCASSLYSTDTGELFFGEGSRLTVL.

The genes are TRBV24-1 and TRBJ2-5; 10 nucleotides line up with TRBD1. Germline V lookup: CDR1 KGHDR, CDR2 SFDVKD. The V and J ends lost 3 bases and 5 bases, in that order; junction bases with no gene match: 2. The CDR3 has 14 residues. In nucleotides, the CDR3 is TGTGCCACCAGTGATGCGGGACAGGGGGAGACCCAGTACTTC. Translating gives CATSDAGQGETQYF.

This clone was observed a handful of times. This chain links TRBV3-1 (or the pseudogene TRBV3-2) with TRBJ1-6; D perhaps matches TRBD1 (6 bases). V was shortened by 1 base and J by 13 bases, with 14 bases between the two germline ends. The CDR3 is 14 residues long. CDR1 LGHDT and CDR2 YNNKEL come from the germline V gene (reference sequence). CDR3 region: CASSQAGQSVPLHF. CDR3 nucleotides: TGTGCCAGCAGCCAAGCTGGACAGAGCGTGCCCCTCCACTTT.

This clone was counted once. The chain combines TRBV24-1 with TRBJ2-7; D is undetermined. The V gene lost 9 bases and the J gene lost 3 bases, with 8 bases spanning the gap. Germline V gene data show CDR1 as KGHDR and CDR2 as SFDVKD. The CDR3 totals 11 residues. CDR3 amino acids: CATGADYEQYF. DNA for the CDR3: TGTGCCACCGGCGCTGACTACGAGCAGTACTTC.

This CDR3 reads CASVQQGVQYGYTF. The CDR3 region has the DNA TGTGCCAGTGTTCAGCAGGGGGTTCAATATGGCTACACCTTC. The V call is TRBV6-5, the J call TRBJ1-2; 7 nucleotides match TRBD1. This CDR3 is built from 14 residues. Unmatched junction bases numbered 12, after V lost 9 bases and J lost 5 bases. Germline V lookup: CDR1 MNHEY, CDR2 SVGAGI.